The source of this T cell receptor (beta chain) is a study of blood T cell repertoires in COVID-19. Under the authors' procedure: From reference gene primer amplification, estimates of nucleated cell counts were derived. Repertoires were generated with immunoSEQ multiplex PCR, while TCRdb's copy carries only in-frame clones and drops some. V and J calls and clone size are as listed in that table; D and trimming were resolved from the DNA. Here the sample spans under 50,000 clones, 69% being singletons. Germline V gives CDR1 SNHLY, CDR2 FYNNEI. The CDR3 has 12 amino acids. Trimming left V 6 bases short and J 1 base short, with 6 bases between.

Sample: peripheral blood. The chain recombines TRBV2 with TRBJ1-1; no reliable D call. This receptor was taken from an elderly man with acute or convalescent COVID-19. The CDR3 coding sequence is TGTGCCAGCAGCCACAAGAACACTGAAGCTTTCTTT. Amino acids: CASSHKNTEAFF.